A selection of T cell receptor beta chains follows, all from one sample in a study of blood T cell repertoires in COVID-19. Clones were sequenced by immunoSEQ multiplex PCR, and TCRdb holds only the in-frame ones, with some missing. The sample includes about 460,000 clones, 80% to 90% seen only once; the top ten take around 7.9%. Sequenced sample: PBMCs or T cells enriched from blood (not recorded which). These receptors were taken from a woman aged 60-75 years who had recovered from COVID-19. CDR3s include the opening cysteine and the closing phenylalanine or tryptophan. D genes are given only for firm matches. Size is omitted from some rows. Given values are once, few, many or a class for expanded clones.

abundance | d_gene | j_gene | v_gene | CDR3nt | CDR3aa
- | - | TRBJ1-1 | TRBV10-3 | TGTGCCATCAGTGGGGGATGGGGCGCTTTCTTT | CAISGGWGAFF
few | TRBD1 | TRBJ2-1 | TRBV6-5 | TGTGCCAGCAGGGACTATGGGACAGGGTACAATGAGCAGTTCTTC | CASRDYGTGYNEQFF
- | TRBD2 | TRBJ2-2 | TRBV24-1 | TGTGCCACCAGTGACCCAACTAGCGGGGTCACCGGGGAGCTGTTTTTT | CATSDPTSGVTGELFF
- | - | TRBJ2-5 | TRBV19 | TGTGCCAGTAGTATAGGGGTCGGGTGGGAGACCCAGTACTTC | CASSIGVGWETQYF
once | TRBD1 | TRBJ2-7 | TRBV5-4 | TGTGCCAGCAACCAAGGGGGCTCTTCCTACGAGCAGTACTTC | CASNQGGSSYEQYF
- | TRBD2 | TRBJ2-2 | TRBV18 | TGTGCCAGCTCACAGACTAGCGGCCCGAACACCGGGGAGCTGTTTTTT | CASSQTSGPNTGELFF
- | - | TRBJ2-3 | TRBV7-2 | TGTGCCAGCAGCCTGACAGATACGCAGTATTTT | CASSLTDTQYF
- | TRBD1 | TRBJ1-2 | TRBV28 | TGTGCCAGCAGCCCCCAGGACAGGAGGGGCTACACCTTC | CASSPQDRRGYTF
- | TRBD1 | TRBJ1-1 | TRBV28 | TGTGCCAGCCTAGGGGGCGCGGGATGGATCTTT | CASLGGAGWIF
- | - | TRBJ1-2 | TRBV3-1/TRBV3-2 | TGTGCCAGCAGCCAAGGGTACGGGGGCTACACCTTC | CASSQGYGGYTF
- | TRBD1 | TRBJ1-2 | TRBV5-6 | TGTGCCAGCAGCTTGGCCGGGAGGGGGCAAGGCTACACCTTC | CASSLAGRGQGYTF
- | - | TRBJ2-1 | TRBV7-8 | TGTGCCAGCACCCTCGGGGCGGGGCTAGGGTACAATGAGCAGTTCTTC | CASTLGAGLGYNEQFF
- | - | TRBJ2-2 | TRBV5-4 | TGTGCCAGCAGCTTGGGGCCCGGGGGGCCGAACACCGGGGAGCTGTTTTTT | CASSLGPGGPNTGELFF
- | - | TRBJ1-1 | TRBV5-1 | TGCGCCAGCACCAACGAGGCAGGGGAAGCTTTCTTT | CASTNEAGEAFF
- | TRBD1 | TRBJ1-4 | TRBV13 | TGTGCCAGCAGCCCCCGCGGGGACAGATACGAAAAACTGTTTTTT | CASSPRGDRYEKLFF
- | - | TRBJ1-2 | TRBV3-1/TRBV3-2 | TGTGCCAGCAGCCAGGGCAGGGCTCCGGGCTACACCTTC | CASSQGRAPGYTF
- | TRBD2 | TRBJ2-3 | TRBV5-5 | TGTGCCAGCAGCTTGGCCCGCTGGACGGGGGGATTTGGTCCAGATACGCAGTATTTT | CASSLARWTGGFGPDTQYF
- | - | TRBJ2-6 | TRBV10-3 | TGTGCCATCAGTGAGTCGCTTGAGGCTTCTGGGGCCAACGTCCTGACTTTC | CAISESLEASGANVLTF
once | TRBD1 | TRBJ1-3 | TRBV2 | TGTGCCAGCGGGGGTCGAACAGGGGCTGGAAACACCATATATTTT | CASGGRTGAGNTIYF
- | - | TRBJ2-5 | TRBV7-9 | TGTGCCAGCAGCTCGTACAGGGAAGGGGAGACCCAGTACTTC | CASSSYREGETQYF
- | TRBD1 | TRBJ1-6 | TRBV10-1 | TGCGCCGTCCCGGGACAGAACTCCTATAATTCACCCCTCCACTTT | CAVPGQNSYNSPLHF
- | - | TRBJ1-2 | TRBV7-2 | TGTGCCAGCAGCTTCGGCCAATCCGGGGGGGGCTATGGCTACACCTTC | CASSFGQSGGGYGYTF
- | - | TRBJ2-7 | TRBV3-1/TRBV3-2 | TGTGCCAGCAGCCAAGTCCTTTCGAGGGGGGGTGGATACGAGCAGTACTTC | CASSQVLSRGGGYEQYF
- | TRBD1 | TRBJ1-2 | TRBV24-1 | TGTGCCACCAGTGATTCCGGGACAGGGGGAGGCTACACCTTC | CATSDSGTGGGYTF
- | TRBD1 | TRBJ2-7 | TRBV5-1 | TGCGCCAGCAGCTTGTTGGGACAGGGTGGGCACGAGCAGTACTTC | CASSLLGQGGHEQYF
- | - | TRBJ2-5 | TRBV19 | TGTGCCAGCCAATCCCGGGGGATCCAAGAGACCCAGTACTTC | CASQSRGIQETQYF
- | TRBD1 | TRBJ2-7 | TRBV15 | TGTGCCACCTCAGAGGGTGGGACAGGGATTGCCTACGAGCAGTACTTC | CATSEGGTGIAYEQYF
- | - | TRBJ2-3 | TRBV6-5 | TGTGCCAGCATGCAACAGTTAAAGGGGGATACGCAGTATTTT | CASMQQLKGDTQYF
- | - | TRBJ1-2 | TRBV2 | TGTGCCAGCGGACAACAGGGAAACTATGGCTACACCTTC | CASGQQGNYGYTF
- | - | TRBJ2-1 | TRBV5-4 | TGTGCCAGCACGGGGGGGACAGCCCTCTCGAATGAGCAGTTCTTC | CASTGGTALSNEQFF
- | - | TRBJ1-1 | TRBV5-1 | TGCGCCAGCAGCTTGGATTTGCAGGGTCGTGAAGCTTTCTTT | CASSLDLQGREAFF
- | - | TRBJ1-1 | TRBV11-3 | TGTGCCAGCAGCCCAACCATCCGGGCGGGTGCAACTGAAGCTTTCTTT | CASSPTIRAGATEAFF
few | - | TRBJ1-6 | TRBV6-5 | TGTGCCAGCAGTTACTGGTCGGGTAATTCACCCCTCCACTTT | CASSYWSGNSPLHF
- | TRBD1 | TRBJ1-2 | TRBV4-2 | TGTGCCAGCAGCCAAGGGCAGGGGGACGGCTACACCTTC | CASSQGQGDGYTF
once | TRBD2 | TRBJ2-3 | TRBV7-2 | TGTGCCAGCAGCCCCTCCTATCGGGGGGGCCAAGATACGCAGTATTTT | CASSPSYRGGQDTQYF
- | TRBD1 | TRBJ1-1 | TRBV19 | TGTGCCAGTAGTATTCCCCAGACAGGGTTGAACACTGAAGCTTTCTTT | CASSIPQTGLNTEAFF
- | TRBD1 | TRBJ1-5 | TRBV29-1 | TGCAGCGTAGCAGACAGGGGTGCTGGCAATCAGCCCCAGCATTTT | CSVADRGAGNQPQHF
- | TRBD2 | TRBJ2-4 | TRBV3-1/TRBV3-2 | TGTGCCAGCAGCCAGGTAGCGGGGGGAGCCAAAAACATTCAGTACTTC | CASSQVAGGAKNIQYF
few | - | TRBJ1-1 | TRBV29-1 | TGCAGCGTTGAACAGATTATGAACACTGAAGCTTTCTTT | CSVEQIMNTEAFF
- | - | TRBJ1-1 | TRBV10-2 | TGCGCCATCACTTCGAACACTGAAGCTTTCTTT | CAITSNTEAFF
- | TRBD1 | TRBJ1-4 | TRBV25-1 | TGTGCCAGCAGTTTCACCGGGACAGGATCGAGGGAAAAACTGTTTTTT | CASSFTGTGSREKLFF
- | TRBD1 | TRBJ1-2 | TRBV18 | TGTGCCAGCTCCGCCGGGACAGGGGCCTATGGCTACACCTTC | CASSAGTGAYGYTF